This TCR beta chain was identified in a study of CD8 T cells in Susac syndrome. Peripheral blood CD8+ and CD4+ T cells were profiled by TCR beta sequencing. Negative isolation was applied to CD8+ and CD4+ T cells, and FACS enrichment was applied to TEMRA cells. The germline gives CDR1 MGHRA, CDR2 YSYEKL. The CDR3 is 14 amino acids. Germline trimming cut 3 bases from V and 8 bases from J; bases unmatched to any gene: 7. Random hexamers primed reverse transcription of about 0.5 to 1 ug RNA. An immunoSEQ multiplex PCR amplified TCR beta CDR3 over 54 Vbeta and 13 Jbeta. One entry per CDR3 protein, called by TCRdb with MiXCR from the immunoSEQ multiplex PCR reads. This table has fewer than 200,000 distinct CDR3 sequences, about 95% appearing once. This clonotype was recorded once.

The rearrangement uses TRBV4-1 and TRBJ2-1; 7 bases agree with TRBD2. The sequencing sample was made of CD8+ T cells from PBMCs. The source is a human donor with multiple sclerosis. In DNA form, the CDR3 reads TGCGCCAGCAGCCAGGGTAGCGGGTACGATGAGCAGTTCTTC. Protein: CASSQGSGYDEQFF.